The sequence of this T cell receptor (beta chain) was determined in a study of CD8+CD57+ T cells in acquired aplastic anemia. Overall study context: Sorted CD4+ and CD8+ cells yielded DNA averaging approximately 3 ug.

Study-wide results and limits: The same twenty-nine CD8+ CDR3 sequences occurred in patients and in controls. Researchers reported that CD8+ Simpson's diversity was not significantly different in patients versus controls.

This clonotype was observed once. The antigen is undetermined. The CDR3 is 16 residues long. V was pared by 0 bases and J by 2 bases, with 5 bases of the junction left unmatched. CDR1 and CDR2 (germline): SGDLS, YYNGEE. For CDR3 and TCR beta VDJ profiling, genomic DNA was the template used. TCRdb re-analysed the reads in MiXCR, keeping a single row per CDR3 protein. The table shows under 200,000 distinct CDR3 sequences, with around 48% occurring only once. By flow cytometry, patients selected for sequencing had shown an expansion of CD8+CD57+ cells. The patients, all of them, had severe acquired aplastic anemia.

The J gene is TRBJ1-3, the V gene TRBV9, with TRBD1 matching over 7 bases. The receptor was isolated from a human donor with aplastic anemia. Specimen: sorted CD4+, CD8+, or CD8+CD57+ T cells (not recorded which) from PBMCs. The CDR3 reads CASSVAGQGAGNTIYF. The CDR3 DNA reads as TGTGCCAGCAGCGTAGCTGGGCAGGGGGCTGGAAACACCATATATTTT.